Following are 8 T cell receptor beta chains from one sample sequenced in a study of shared clonotypes between healthy human individuals. Naive CD8 cells lacked CD45RO, underwent positive selection for CCR7 and left out terminally differentiated effector memory CD45RA+ cells. The protocol was immunoSEQ multiplex PCR, while the TCRdb copy is restricted to in-frame clones and leaves out a portion. The table lists millions of clones, about 92% of them singletons. The specimen sequenced was naive CD8+ T cells from PBMCs. Receptors originate from a man younger than 35 in good health. Some clones in this sample may be carry-over from other donors' samples.

The chain carries TRBV7-9 and TRBJ2-1; a possible D gene is TRBD1 (6 bases). The CDR3 spans 15 residues. The germline gives CDR1 SEHNR, CDR2 FQNEAQ (reference sequence). Trimming removed 5 bases at V and 3 bases at J, with 14 bases between. The CDR3 coding sequence is TGTGCCAGCAGCCTGAGCAGGGGTGGCTACAATGAGCAGTTCTTC. Its protein product is CASSLSRGGYNEQFF.

The rearrangement uses TRBV4-1 and TRBJ1-1, with 8 bases lining up with TRBD1. In germline, CDR1 is MGHRA, CDR2 YSYEKL. There are 14 residues in the CDR3. Trimming cost V 6 bases and J 1 base; bases outside gene matches: 4. CDR3 region: CASSWDRTNTEAFF. For the CDR3, the DNA is TGCGCCAGCAGTTGGGACAGGACGAACACTGAAGCTTTCTTT.

The chain uses TRBV7-9 and TRBJ1-2; 7 nucleotides agree with TRBD1. V dropped 4 bases and J dropped 4; count of bases not matched to a gene: 9. Germline V CDR1 and CDR2: SEHNR, FQNEAQ (reference sequence). This CDR3 spans 15 amino acids. CDR3 sequence: CASSSPTRDSYGYTF. The CDR3 bases are TGTGCCAGCAGCTCACCTACACGGGACAGCTATGGCTACACCTTC.

The rearrangement uses TRBV18 and TRBJ2-7; 11 bases line up with TRBD2. CDR1 is KGHSH, CDR2 LQKENI, per germline. There are 15 residues in the CDR3. V was clipped by 6 bases and J by 3 bases; unmatched bases: 7. CDR3 residues: CASSLGTSGDYEQYF. The CDR3 region has the DNA TGTGCCAGCTCCCTAGGGACTAGCGGTGACTACGAGCAGTACTTC.

The chain is built from TRBV4-1 and TRBJ2-7; a possible D gene is TRBD2 (6 bases). The CDR3 spans 15 residues. Germline V lookup: CDR1 MGHRA, CDR2 YSYEKL. Trimming left V 0 bases short and J 2 bases short, with 11 bases between. DNA of the CDR3: TGCGCCAGCAGCCAAGATAGGCGGGGCCCCTACGAGCAGTACTTC. This codes for CASSQDRRGPYEQYF.

With respect to this clone: Mismatch with germline at one junction end may stem from a read error. The V and J genes are TRBV11-2 and TRBJ2-5; TRBD2 matches 9 bases. TRBJ2-7 matches the DNA end more closely, so the J call is doubtful. The germline V gene has CDR1 SGHAT and CDR2 FQNNGV. CDR3 length: 15 amino acids. DNA for the CDR3: TGTGCCAGCACCTTAGGCGGGGGGGGGTACCACGAGCAGTACTTC. Amino acid sequence: CASTLGGGGYHEQYF.

The gene calls are TRBV4-1 and TRBJ1-5, with 9 bases aligning to TRBD1. Germline assignment: CDR1 MGHRA and CDR2 YSYEKL. CDR3 size: 15 residues. The V and J ends lost 2 bases and 6 bases, in that order; junction bases with no gene match: 5. CDR3 sequence (DNA): TGCGCCAGCAGCCAACGAACAGGGGGCTTTCAGCCCCAGCATTTT. Residues: CASSQRTGGFQPQHF.

The chain has TRBV6-9 and TRBJ2-2, with 7 bases fitting TRBD2. V trimming: 5 bases; J trimming: 6 bases; junction bases outside the gene matches: 3. This CDR3 spans 13 amino acids. Germline loops: CDR1 MNHGY, CDR2 SVAAGI. In DNA form, the CDR3 reads TGTGCCAGCAGTACCACTAGCGCCGGGGAGCTGTTTTTT. It translates to CASSTTSAGELFF.